This entry describes one T cell receptor beta chain. The data originate from a study of blood T cell repertoires in COVID-19. Method: immunoSEQ multiplex PCR; TCRdb's copy keeps in-frame clones and lacks some. The data hold around 140,000 clones, with 80% to 90% observed a single time. Germline V gene lookup returns CDR1 SGHRS and CDR2 YFSETQ. V lost 4 bases, J lost 5 bases, and 5 bases stayed unmatched. The CDR3 spans 16 residues. Sequencing input: peripheral blood. The TCR was taken from a woman in her forties or fifties with acute or convalescent COVID-19. The chain has TRBV5-1 and TRBJ2-3, with 15 bases lining up with TRBD2. DNA for the CDR3: TGCGCCAGCAGCCCGCGGACTAGCGGGGGGGTAGATACGCAGTATTTT. This codes for CASSPRTSGGVDTQYF. The whole variable domain, filled in from reference TRBV5-1 and TRBJ2-3, reads KAGVTQTPRYLIKTRGQQVTLSCSPISGHRSVSWYQQTPGQGLQFLFEYFSETQRNKGNFPGRFSGRQFSNSRSEMNVSTLELGDSALYLCASSPRTSGGVDTQYFGPGTRLTVL.